A single sample is the source of the 16 T cell receptor beta chains below, sequenced in a study of prognosis after radiotherapy for stage I lung cancer. The authors amplified TCR beta CDR3 from genomic DNA using two-round multiplex PCR. Used in first-round PCR were primers specific to each TRBV and TRBJ gene. TCRdb processed the multiplex PCR reads anew with MiXCR; each CDR3 protein has one entry. The repertoire holds fewer than 50,000 distinct CDR3 sequences, with approximately 25% as singletons. The input for sequencing was PBMCs, taken before or after stereotactic body radiation therapy (not recorded which). These receptors originate from a donor aged 50 or older with non-small cell lung cancer.

This clonotype was counted a few times. This chain connects TRBV5-1 to TRBJ2-5; TRBD2 matches 13 bases. Germline V lookup: CDR1 SGHRS, CDR2 YFSETQ. V trimming: 5 bases; J trimming: 5 bases; junction bases outside the gene matches: 12. There are 17 residues in the CDR3. CDR3 nucleotides: TGCGCCAGCAGGGCAGGACTAGCGGGGGTTTGGGGTGAGACCCAGTACTTC. Its protein product is CASRAGLAGVWGETQYF.

This clonotype was seen repeatedly, ten times or more. This sequence joins TRBV12-3 or TRBV12-4 and TRBJ1-2; TRBD1 matches 7 bases. The CDR3 length is 15 residues. V trimming: 3 bases; J trimming: 6 bases; junction bases outside the gene matches: 10. The CDR3 bases are TGTGCCAGCAGTTTGAGTGGGACAGAGGGCGATGGCTACACCTTC. This sequence encodes CASSLSGTEGDGYTF.

Remarks on this clonotype: It may be a read error: a sequence one base away is much more abundant. This chain uses TRBV9 with TRBJ2-1, with D tentatively TRBD2 (7 bases). The germline CDR1 and CDR2 sequences are SGDLS and YYNGEE. Trimming took off 7 bases at V and 4 bases at J, with 15 bases between the two ends. The CDR3 runs 14 residues. In nucleotides, the CDR3 is TGTGCCAGCGCCGGGGGGCTGTCTTACAATGAGCAGTTCTTC. Translating it yields CASAGGLSYNEQFF.

Comments on this clonotype: This may be a read error: a much more frequent sequence differs by one nucleotide. The chain combines TRBV4-1 with TRBJ2-1, with TRBD2 identical over 10 bases. Germline V gene data show CDR1 as MGHRA and CDR2 as YSYEKL. The CDR3 consists of 16 residues. The CDR3 protein is CTSSQDQASGRGGQFF. The DNA of the CDR3 is TGCACCAGCAGCCAAGATCAGGCTAGCGGGAGAGGCGGGCAGTTCTTC.

As regards this clonotype: Compared with germline, one end of the junction differs, possibly owing to a read error. The chain couples TRBV10-3 to TRBJ2-1, with TRBD2 matching 12 bases. This CDR3 spans 19 amino acids. The V gene's germline CDR1 is ENHRY and CDR2 SYGVKD. The CDR3 reads CAISVAGLAGSFSYNEKLF. DNA for the CDR3: TGTGCCATCAGTGTAGCGGGACTAGCGGGCTCTTTCTCCTACAATGAGAAGCTCTTC.

This clonotype was seen repeatedly, ten times or more. The chain links TRBV5-1 to TRBJ1-6; the D gene is possibly TRBD1 (6 bases). Trimming removed 5 bases from V and 5 bases from J, with 23 bases in between. Per the germline V gene, CDR1 is SGHRS and CDR2 is YFSETQ. The CDR3 extends over 18 amino acids. The CDR3 DNA follows: TGCGCCAGCAGTTCAACCGTTTCCGGGACACTCAATAATTCACCCCTCCACTTT. Its translation is CASSSTVSGTLNNSPLHF. Filled out from reference TRBV5-1 and TRBJ1-6, the complete variable domain reads KAGVTQTPRYLIKTRGQQVTLSCSPISGHRSVSWYQQTPGQGLQFLFEYFSETQRNKGNFPGRFSGRQFSNSRSEMNVSTLELGDSALYLCASSSTVSGTLNNSPLHFGNGTRLTVT.

As concerns this clonotype: A read error may explain this, as a much larger clone is one base away. J is TRBJ2-4 and V is TRBV28; 7 nucleotides line up with TRBD1. The ends lost 8 bases at V and 3 bases at J; junction bases unmatched: 16. The CDR3 has 17 residues. Germline V gives CDR1 MDHEN, CDR2 SYDVKM. CDR3 in amino acids: CASSVIPGQIDKNIQYF. The CDR3 coding sequence is TGTGCCAGCTCTGTAATTCCGGGACAGATAGACAAAAACATTCAGTACTTC.

This clonotype appeared many times. The chain uses TRBV20-1 and TRBJ2-7; no firm D call. Trimming cost V 2 bases and J 1 base, with 12 bases left between them. Per the germline V gene, CDR1 is DFQATT and CDR2 is SNEGSKA (reference sequence). The CDR3 spans 14 residues. The chain's CDR3 is CSARNHSFSYEQYF. The CDR3 nucleotides are TGCAGTGCTAGAAATCACAGTTTTTCCTACGAGCAGTACTTC.

This clonotype showed up many times. The chain recombines TRBV4-1 with TRBJ2-1; a weak D match, TRBD2 (5 bases). V lost 0 bases to trimming and J lost 8 bases, with 11 bases between them. Germline-derived CDR1 and CDR2 are MGHRA and YSYEKL. The CDR3 has 14 residues. The CDR3 nucleotides read TGCGCCAGCAGCCAAGATCGAGGGTTAGATGAGCAGTTCTTC. Translating gives CASSQDRGLDEQFF.

Concerning this clonotype: This is likely an artifact of a read error, given a far larger clone one base away. The V call is TRBV6-9, the J call TRBJ1-3; D possibly corresponds to TRBD1 (5 bases). Germline CDR1 is MNHGY and CDR2 is SVAAGI. Trimming shortened V by 3 bases and J by 3 bases, and 15 bases separated the two germline ends. This CDR3 contains 16 residues. The CDR3 here is CASSYERGSGGNTIYF. The DNA for the CDR3 is TGTGCCAGCAGTTACGAACGGGGGAGCGGTGGAAACACCATATATTTT.

For this clonotype: Compared with germline, one end of the junction differs, possibly owing to a read error. The rearrangement uses TRBV28 and TRBJ2-1, with D perhaps TRBD2 (6 bases). Per germline, CDR1 MDHEN and CDR2 SYDVKM. There are 16 residues in the CDR3. The CDR3 coding sequence is TGTGCCAGCAGTTCCACAAGCGGGCCATCCTACAGTGAGCAGTTCTTC. It is translated as CASSSTSGPSYSEQFF. Drawing the rest from reference TRBV28 and TRBJ2-1, the complete variable domain is DVKVTQSSRYLVKRTGEKVFLECVQDMDHENMFWYRQDPGLGLRLIYFSYDVKMKEKGDIPEGYSVSREKKERFSLILESASTNQTSMYLCASSSTSGPSYSEQFFGPGTRLTVL.

At least ten counts were recorded for this clonotype. The junction does not match germline at one end; this may be a read error. The chain joins TRBV7-7 to TRBJ2-1, with D perhaps matching TRBD2 (6 bases). CDR3 length: 13 residues. CDR1 and CDR2 from the germline V gene are SSHAT and FNYEAQ (reference sequence). CDR3 protein: CASSFQREYEQFF. Here the CDR3 DNA reads TGTGCTAGCAGCTTCCAACGGGAGTATGAGCAGTTCTTC.

This clonotype was detected ten times or more. CDR3 residues: CAISGNWGTGNTGELFF. The DNA of the CDR3 is TGTGCCATCAGTGGGAACTGGGGGACAGGGAACACCGGGGAGCTGTTTTTT. J is TRBJ2-2 and V is TRBV10-3, with 8 bases matching TRBD1. After removal of 4 bases from V and 1 base from J, the junction contained 8 bases not matched to a gene. The CDR3 has 17 amino acids. The V gene's germline CDR1 is ENHRY and CDR2 SYGVKD.

This clonotype has ten or more counts. The chain has TRBV18 and TRBJ2-3, with D perhaps TRBD1 (9 bases). CDR1 is KGHSH and CDR2 is LQKENI in the germline V gene. This CDR3 has 15 amino acids. V was pared by 6 bases and J by 2 bases, with 15 bases between. The CDR3 sequence is CASSGRDRVTDTQYF. The CDR3 coding sequence is TGTGCCAGCTCCGGGAGGGACAGGGTCACAGATACGCAGTATTTT.

This clonotype came up a few times. A much larger clone differs by one base, so this may be a read error. The genes are TRBV24-1 and TRBJ1-1; no firm D call. From germline, CDR1 is KGHDR and CDR2 SFDVKD. The CDR3 length is 11 residues. The CDR3 reads CATSDRHEALF. The DNA of the CDR3 is TGTGCCACCAGTGATCGGCATGAAGCTTTATTT.

This clonotype was counted at least ten times. CDR3 protein: CAWSNNGYTF. CDR3 DNA: TGTGCCTGGAGTAATAATGGCTACACCTTC. The chain joins TRBV30 to TRBJ1-2; D is unresolved. The germline gives CDR1 GTSNPN, CDR2 SVGIG (reference sequence). V was pared by 2 bases and J by 6 bases, with 4 bases between. This CDR3 region has 10 residues.